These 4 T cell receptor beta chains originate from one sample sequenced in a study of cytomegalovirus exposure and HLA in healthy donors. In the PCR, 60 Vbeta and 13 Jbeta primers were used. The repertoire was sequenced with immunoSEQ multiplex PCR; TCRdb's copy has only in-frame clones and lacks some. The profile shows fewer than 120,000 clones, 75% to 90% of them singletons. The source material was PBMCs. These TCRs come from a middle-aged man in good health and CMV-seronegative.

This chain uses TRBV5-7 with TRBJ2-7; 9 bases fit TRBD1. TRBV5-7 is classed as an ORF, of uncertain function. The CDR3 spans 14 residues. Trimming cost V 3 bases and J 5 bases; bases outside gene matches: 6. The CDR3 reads CASSSKTGGNEQYF. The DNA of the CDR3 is TGTGCCAGCAGCTCTAAGACAGGGGGGAACGAGCAGTACTTC.

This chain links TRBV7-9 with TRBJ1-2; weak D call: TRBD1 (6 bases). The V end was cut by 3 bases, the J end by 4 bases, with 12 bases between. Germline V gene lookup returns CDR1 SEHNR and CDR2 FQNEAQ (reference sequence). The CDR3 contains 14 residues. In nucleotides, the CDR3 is TGTGCCAGCAGCTTGAGACAGGCTCCCTATGGCTACACCTTC. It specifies CASSLRQAPYGYTF.

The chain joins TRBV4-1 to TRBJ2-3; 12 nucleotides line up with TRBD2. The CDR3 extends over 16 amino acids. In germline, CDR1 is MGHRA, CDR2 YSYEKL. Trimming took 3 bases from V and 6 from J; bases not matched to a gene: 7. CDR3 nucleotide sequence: TGCGCCAGCAGCCAGCTTCTAGCGGGGGGGCGGGATACGCAGTATTTT. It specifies CASSQLLAGGRDTQYF.

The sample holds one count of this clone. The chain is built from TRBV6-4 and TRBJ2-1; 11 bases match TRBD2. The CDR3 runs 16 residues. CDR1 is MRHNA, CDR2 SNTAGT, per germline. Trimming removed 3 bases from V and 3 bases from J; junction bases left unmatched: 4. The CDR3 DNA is TGTGCCAGCAGTGATTCGACTAGCGGGGACTACAATGAGCAGTTCTTC. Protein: CASSDSTSGDYNEQFF.